A selection of T cell receptor beta chains follows, all from one sample in a study of somatic mutations in cytotoxic T cells in rheumatoid arthritis. Measured with immunoSEQ multiplex PCR; TCRdb has only the in-frame clones, and not every one. The sample records tens of thousands of clones, about 88% being singletons. What was sequenced was CD8+ T cells sorted from blood. These receptors all come from an adult with rheumatoid arthritis. CDR3s include the opening cysteine and the closing phenylalanine or tryptophan. Each record gives: clone size, J gene, V gene, D gene, CDR3 length, CDR3 protein, CDR3 DNA. A D gene is named only where the DNA matches it firmly. For some rows the clone size is stated as once, few or many, or as a class when expanded; others skip it.

clone_size: -
j_call: TRBJ2-2
v_call: TRBV11-2
d_call: -
cdr3_length: 16
cdr3_aa: CASSSLDPSGTGELFF
cdr3_nt: TGTGCCAGCAGCTCCCTGGACCCTAGTGGCACCGGGGAGCTGTTTTTT

clone_size: -
j_call: TRBJ2-3
v_call: TRBV27
d_call: TRBD2
cdr3_length: 15
cdr3_aa: CASSFLAGALDTQYF
cdr3_nt: TGTGCCAGCAGTTTTCTAGCGGGAGCACTAGATACGCAGTATTTT

clone_size: -
j_call: TRBJ2-7
v_call: TRBV29-1
d_call: -
cdr3_length: 11
cdr3_aa: CSVGARYEQYF
cdr3_nt: TGCAGCGTGGGGGCCCGGTACGAGCAGTACTTC

clone_size: -
j_call: TRBJ1-2
v_call: TRBV6-1
d_call: -
cdr3_length: 16
cdr3_aa: CASSEVAGENVYGYTF
cdr3_nt: TGTGCCAGCAGTGAAGTGGCAGGGGAAAACGTCTATGGCTACACCTTC

clone_size: -
j_call: TRBJ1-2
v_call: TRBV7-3
d_call: -
cdr3_length: 13
cdr3_aa: CASSLPGLYGYTF
cdr3_nt: TGTGCCAGCAGCTTACCAGGGTTATATGGCTACACCTTC

clone_size: -
j_call: TRBJ2-7
v_call: TRBV30
d_call: -
cdr3_length: 14
cdr3_aa: CAWSVGIGAYEQYF
cdr3_nt: TGTGCCTGGAGTGTTGGAATTGGAGCGTACGAGCAGTACTTC

clone_size: -
j_call: TRBJ2-3
v_call: TRBV10-3
d_call: TRBD2
cdr3_length: 18
cdr3_aa: CAITPGTSGGPPQDTQYF
cdr3_nt: TGTGCCATCACCCCGGGGACTAGCGGGGGCCCTCCCCAAGATACGCAGTATTTT

clone_size: once
j_call: TRBJ2-1
v_call: TRBV7-3
d_call: TRBD2
cdr3_length: 13
cdr3_aa: CASSNGGENEQFF
cdr3_nt: TGTGCCAGCAGCAACGGGGGGGAGAATGAGCAGTTCTTC

clone_size: -
j_call: TRBJ2-6
v_call: TRBV13
d_call: -
cdr3_length: 15
cdr3_aa: CASSYTGSGANVLTF
cdr3_nt: TGTGCCAGCAGTTATACTGGCTCTGGGGCCAACGTCCTGACTTTC

clone_size: -
j_call: TRBJ2-1
v_call: TRBV11-3
d_call: -
cdr3_length: 14
cdr3_aa: CASSFRGLANEQFF
cdr3_nt: TGTGCCAGCAGCTTCCGGGGCCTTGCAAATGAGCAGTTCTTC